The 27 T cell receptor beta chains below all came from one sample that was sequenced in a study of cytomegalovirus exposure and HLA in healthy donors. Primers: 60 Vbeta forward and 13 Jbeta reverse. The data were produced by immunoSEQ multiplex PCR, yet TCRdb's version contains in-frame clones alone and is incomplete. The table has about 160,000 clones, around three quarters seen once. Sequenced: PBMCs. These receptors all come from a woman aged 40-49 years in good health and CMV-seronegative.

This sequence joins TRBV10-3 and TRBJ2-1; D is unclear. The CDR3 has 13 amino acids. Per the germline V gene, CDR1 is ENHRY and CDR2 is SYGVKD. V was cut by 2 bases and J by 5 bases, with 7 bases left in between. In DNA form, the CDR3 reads TGTGCCATCAGTGAGAACGGTGACAATGAGCAGTTCTTC. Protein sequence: CAISENGDNEQFF.

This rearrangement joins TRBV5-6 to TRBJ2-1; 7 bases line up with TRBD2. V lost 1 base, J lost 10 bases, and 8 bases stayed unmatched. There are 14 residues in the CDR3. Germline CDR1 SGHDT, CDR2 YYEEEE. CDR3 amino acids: CASSLNYPGLEQFF. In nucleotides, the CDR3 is TGTGCCAGCAGCTTGAACTATCCGGGACTAGAGCAGTTCTTC.

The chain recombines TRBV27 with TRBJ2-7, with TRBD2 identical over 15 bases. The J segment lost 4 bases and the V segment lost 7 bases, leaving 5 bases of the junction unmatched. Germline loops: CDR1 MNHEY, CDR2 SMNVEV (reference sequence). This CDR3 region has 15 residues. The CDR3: CASNAGTSGRYEQYF. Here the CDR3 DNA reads TGTGCCAGCAACGCCGGGACTAGCGGGAGGTACGAGCAGTACTTC.

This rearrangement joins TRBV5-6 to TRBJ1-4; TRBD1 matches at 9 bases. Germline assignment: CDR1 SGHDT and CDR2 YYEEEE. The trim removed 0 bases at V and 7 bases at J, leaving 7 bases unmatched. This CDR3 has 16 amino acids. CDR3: CASSLGGQGESEKLFF. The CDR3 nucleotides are TGTGCCAGCAGCTTGGGGGGACAGGGAGAAAGTGAAAAACTGTTTTTT.

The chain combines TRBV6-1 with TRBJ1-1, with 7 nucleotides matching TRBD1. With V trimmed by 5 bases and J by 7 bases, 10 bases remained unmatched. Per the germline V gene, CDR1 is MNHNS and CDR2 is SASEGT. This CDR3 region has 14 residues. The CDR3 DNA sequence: TGTGCCAGCAGTTCCGACAGGGTGAGCGGTGAAGCTTTCTTT. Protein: CASSSDRVSGEAFF.

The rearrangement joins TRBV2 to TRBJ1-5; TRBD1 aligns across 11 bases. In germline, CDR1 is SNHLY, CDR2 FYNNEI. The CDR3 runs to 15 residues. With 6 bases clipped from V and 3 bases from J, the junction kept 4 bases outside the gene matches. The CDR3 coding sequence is TGTGCCAGCAGGGTGGACAGGGGGCCCAATCAGCCCCAGCATTTT. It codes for CASRVDRGPNQPQHF.

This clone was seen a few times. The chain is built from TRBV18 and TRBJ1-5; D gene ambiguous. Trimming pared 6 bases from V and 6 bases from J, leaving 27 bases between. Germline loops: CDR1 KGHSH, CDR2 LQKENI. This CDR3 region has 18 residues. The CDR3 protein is CASSSSATDGRGGQPQHF. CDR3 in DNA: TGTGCCAGCTCGTCATCTGCCACCGACGGTCGGGGAGGTCAGCCCCAGCATTTT.

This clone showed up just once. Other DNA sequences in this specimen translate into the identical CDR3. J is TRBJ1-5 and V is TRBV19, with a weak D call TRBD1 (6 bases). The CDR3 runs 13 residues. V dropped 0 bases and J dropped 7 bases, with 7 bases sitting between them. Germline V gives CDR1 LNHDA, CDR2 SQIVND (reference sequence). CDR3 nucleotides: TGTGCCAGTAGTATAGATCAGGGGCAGCCCCAGCATTTT. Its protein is CASSIDQGQPQHF.

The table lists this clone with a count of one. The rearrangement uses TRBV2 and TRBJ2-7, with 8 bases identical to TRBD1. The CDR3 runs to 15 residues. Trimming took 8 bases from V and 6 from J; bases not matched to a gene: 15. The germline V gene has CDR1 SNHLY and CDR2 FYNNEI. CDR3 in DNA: TGTGCCAGCGGTTCTCAGGGGGCAGGACAAAGCGAGCAGTACTTC. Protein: CASGSQGAGQSEQYF.

In nucleotides, the CDR3 is TGCAGCGGGATGGACAAGAACACCGGGGAGCTGTTTTTT. This encodes CSGMDKNTGELFF. The chain is built from TRBV29-1 and TRBJ2-2; D perhaps matches TRBD1 (5 bases). Trimming pared 7 bases from V and 1 base from J, leaving 10 bases between. This CDR3 comprises 13 residues. The germline CDR1 and CDR2 sequences are SQVTM and ANQGSEA.

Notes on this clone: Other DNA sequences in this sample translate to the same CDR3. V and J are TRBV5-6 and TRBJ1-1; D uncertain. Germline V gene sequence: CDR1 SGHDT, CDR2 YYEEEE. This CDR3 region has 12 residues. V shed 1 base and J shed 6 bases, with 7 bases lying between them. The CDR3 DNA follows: TGTGCCAGCAGCTTGCAAAGCTCTGAAGCTTTCTTT. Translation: CASSLQSSEAFF.

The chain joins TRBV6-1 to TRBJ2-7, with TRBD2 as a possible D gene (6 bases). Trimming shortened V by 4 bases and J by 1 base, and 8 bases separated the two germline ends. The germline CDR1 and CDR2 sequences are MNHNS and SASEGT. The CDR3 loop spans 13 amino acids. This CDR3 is CASSVLASYEQYF. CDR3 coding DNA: TGTGCCAGCAGTGTACTAGCTTCCTACGAGCAGTACTTC.

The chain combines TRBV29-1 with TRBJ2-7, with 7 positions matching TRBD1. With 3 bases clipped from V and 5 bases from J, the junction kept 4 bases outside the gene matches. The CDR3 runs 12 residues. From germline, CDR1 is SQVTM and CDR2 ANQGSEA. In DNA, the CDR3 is TGCAGCGTTGATACAGGGGCCGACGAGCAGTACTTC. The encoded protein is CSVDTGADEQYF.

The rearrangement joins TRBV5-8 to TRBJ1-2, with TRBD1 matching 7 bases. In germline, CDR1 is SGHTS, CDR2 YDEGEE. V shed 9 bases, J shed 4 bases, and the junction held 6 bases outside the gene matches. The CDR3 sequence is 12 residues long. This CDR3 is CATMTGSYGYTF. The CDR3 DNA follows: TGTGCCACCATGACAGGGTCCTATGGCTACACCTTC.

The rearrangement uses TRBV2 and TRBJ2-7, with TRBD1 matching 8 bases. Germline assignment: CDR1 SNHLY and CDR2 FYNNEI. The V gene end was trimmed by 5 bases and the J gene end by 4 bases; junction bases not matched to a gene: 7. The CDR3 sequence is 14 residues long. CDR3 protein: CASSTWTGLYEQYF. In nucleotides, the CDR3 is TGTGCCAGCAGTACTTGGACAGGGCTTTACGAGCAGTACTTC.

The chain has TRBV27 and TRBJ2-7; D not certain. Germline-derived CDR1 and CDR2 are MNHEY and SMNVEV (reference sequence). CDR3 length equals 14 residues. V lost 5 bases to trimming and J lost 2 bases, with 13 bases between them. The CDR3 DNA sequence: TGTGCCAGCAGTCTCAGAGGCGGAGCCTACGAGCAGTACTTC. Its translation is CASSLRGGAYEQYF.

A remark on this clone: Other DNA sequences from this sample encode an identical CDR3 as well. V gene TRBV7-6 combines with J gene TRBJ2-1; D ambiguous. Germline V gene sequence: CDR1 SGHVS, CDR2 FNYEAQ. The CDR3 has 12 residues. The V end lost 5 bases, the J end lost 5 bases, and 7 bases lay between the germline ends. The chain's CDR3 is CASSPFDNEQFF. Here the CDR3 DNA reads TGTGCCAGCAGCCCCTTTGACAATGAGCAGTTCTTC.

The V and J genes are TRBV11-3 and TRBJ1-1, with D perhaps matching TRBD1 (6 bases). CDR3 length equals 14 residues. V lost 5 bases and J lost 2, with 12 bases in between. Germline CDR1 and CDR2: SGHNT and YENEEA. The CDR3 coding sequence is TGTGCCAGCAGCCCACAGGGCGATAACACTGAAGCTTTCTTT. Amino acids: CASSPQGDNTEAFF.

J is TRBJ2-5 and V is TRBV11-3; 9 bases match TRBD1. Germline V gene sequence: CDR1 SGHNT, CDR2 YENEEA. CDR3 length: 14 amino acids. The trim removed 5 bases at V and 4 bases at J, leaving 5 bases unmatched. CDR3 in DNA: TGTGCCAGCAGCATATCACAGGGGGCAGAGACCCAGTACTTC. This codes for CASSISQGAETQYF.

CDR3 protein: CAWRPWRQTTEAFF. In nucleotides, the CDR3 is TGTGCCTGGAGGCCCTGGAGGCAGACCACTGAAGCTTTCTTT. V gene TRBV30 combines with J gene TRBJ1-1, with D uncertain. Trimming pared 3 bases from V and 4 bases from J, leaving 15 bases between. The germline CDR1 and CDR2 sequences are GTSNPN and SVGIG (reference sequence). This CDR3 has 14 residues.

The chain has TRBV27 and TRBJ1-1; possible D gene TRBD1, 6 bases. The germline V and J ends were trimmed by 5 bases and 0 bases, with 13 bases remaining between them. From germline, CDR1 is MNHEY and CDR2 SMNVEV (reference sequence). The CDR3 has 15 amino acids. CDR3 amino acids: CASSPMTGLNTEAFF. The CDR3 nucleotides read TGTGCCAGCAGTCCTATGACAGGCTTGAACACTGAAGCTTTCTTT.

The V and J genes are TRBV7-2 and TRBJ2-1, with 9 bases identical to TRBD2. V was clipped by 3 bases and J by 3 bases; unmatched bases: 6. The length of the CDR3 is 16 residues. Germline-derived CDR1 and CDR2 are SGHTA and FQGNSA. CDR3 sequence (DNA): TGTGCCAGCAGCTTTAGCGGGAGTGCCAACTACAATGAGCAGTTCTTC. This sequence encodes CASSFSGSANYNEQFF. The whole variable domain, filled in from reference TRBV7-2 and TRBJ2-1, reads GAGVSQSPSNKVTEKGKDVELRCDPISGHTALYWYRQSLGQGLEFLIYFQGNSAPDKSGLPSDRFSAERTGGSVSTLTIQRTQQEDSAVYLCASSFSGSANYNEQFFGPGTRLTVL.

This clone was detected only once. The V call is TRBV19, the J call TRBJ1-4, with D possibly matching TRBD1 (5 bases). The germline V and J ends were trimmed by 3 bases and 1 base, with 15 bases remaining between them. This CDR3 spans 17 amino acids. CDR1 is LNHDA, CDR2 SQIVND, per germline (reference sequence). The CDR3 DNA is TGTGCCAGTAGTATGGAGGGGAACTTGGGAACTAATGAAAAACTGTTTTTT. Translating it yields CASSMEGNLGTNEKLFF.

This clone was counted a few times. The CDR3 bases are TGTGCCAGCAGCTCCAAGAGGTTGAAGGAGGACAGATCCTATGGCTACACCTTC. Translating gives CASSSKRLKEDRSYGYTF. The chain links TRBV7-9 to TRBJ1-2; D is perhaps TRBD1 (6 bases). Germline V gene lookup returns CDR1 SEHNR and CDR2 FQNEAQ (reference sequence). The germline V and J ends were trimmed by 4 bases and 4 bases, with 25 bases remaining between them. The CDR3 length is 18 residues.

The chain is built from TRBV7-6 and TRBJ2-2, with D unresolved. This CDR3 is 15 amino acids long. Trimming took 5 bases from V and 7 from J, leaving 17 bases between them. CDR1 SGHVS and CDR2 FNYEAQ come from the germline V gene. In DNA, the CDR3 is TGTGCCAGCAGCGAAACGGGTCTCATCGTCGGGGAGCTGTTTTTT. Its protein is CASSETGLIVGELFF.

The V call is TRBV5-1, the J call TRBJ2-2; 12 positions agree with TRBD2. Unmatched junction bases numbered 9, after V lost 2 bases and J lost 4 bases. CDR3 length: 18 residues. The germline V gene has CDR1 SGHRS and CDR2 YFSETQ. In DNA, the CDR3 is TGCGCCAGCAGCTTTCTTTTGACTAGCGGGAGCGTCACCGGGGAGCTGTTTTTT. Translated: CASSFLLTSGSVTGELFF.

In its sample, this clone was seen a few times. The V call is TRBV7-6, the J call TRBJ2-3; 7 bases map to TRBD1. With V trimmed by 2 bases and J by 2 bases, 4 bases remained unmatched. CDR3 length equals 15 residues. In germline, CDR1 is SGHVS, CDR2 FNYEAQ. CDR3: CASSLPTGLTDTQYF. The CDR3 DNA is TGTGCCAGCAGCTTACCGACAGGGCTCACAGATACGCAGTATTTT. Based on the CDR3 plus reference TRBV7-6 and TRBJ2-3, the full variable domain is GAGVSQSPRYKVTKRGQDVALRCDPISGHVSLYWYRQALGQGPEFLTYFNYEAQQDKSGLPNDRFSAERPEGSISTLTIQRTEQRDSAMYRCASSLPTGLTDTQYFGPGTRLTVL.